The 13 T cell receptor beta chains below were found in one sample sequenced in a study of T cells in Graves' hyperthyroidism and ophthalmopathy. The TCR beta CDR3 regions underwent amplification using RNA transcripts as the source. Researchers ran a first-round RT-PCR on the TCR CDR3 using the HTBI primer set. TCRdb itself ran the multiplex PCR reads through MiXCR, one entry per CDR3 protein. The sample yields about 640,000 distinct CDR3 sequences, about 45% seen once. Sequences were obtained from peripheral blood or thyroid tissue (not recorded which). Receptors originate from an adult man with Graves' disease, either hyperthyroidism or ophthalmopathy (not recorded which).

About this clonotype: A read error is possible here, since a much larger clone lies one base away. The gene calls are TRBV20-1 and TRBJ2-7, with TRBD2 identical over 11 bases. The germline V gene has CDR1 DFQATT and CDR2 SNEGSKA (reference sequence). V dropped 3 bases and J dropped 6; count of bases not matched to a gene: 7. The CDR3 is made up of 14 amino acids. The CDR3 loop reads CSARKLAGAGEQYF. The DNA of the CDR3 is TGCAGTGCTAGGAAACTAGCGGGAGCCGGCGAGCAGTACTTC.

This clonotype was seen repeatedly, ten times or more. The chain employs TRBV7-2 and TRBJ1-3; no clear D. CDR1 SGHTA and CDR2 FQGNSA come from the germline V gene. V was clipped by 4 bases and J by 0 bases, with 10 bases between them. The CDR3 is 15 residues long. CDR3: CASSSFGISGNTIYF. The CDR3 DNA is TGTGCCAGCAGCTCATTTGGGATCTCTGGAAACACCATATATTTT.

The chain employs TRBV25-1 and TRBJ2-7; D may be TRBD1 (5 bases). CDR1 and CDR2 from the germline V gene are MGHDK and SYGVNS. The CDR3 consists of 15 residues. V lost 5 bases and J lost 1, with 15 bases in between. The CDR3 DNA reads as TGTGCCAGCAGTTACGGAGCAGGGATTTCCTACGAGCAGTACTTC. It translates to CASSYGAGISYEQYF.

The chain couples TRBV7-6 to TRBJ1-2, with 9 bases lining up with TRBD1. This CDR3 comprises 17 residues. The V segment lost 3 bases and the J segment 6 bases; nucleotides outside the gene matches: 14. CDR1 and CDR2 (germline): SGHVS, FNYEAQ. CDR3 sequence (DNA): TGTGCCAGCAGCTTGTCTAGCGGGACAGGGAGAGTAGATGGCTACACCTTC. Protein sequence: CASSLSSGTGRVDGYTF.

CDR3 bases: TGTGCCAGCCTCCCAACCGAGGGAGCCTACGAGCAGTACTTC. Its translation is CASLPTEGAYEQYF. The chain is built from TRBV2 and TRBJ2-7; weak D call: TRBD2 (5 bases). Per germline, CDR1 SNHLY and CDR2 FYNNEI. CDR3 size: 14 residues. Trimming left V 8 bases short and J 2 bases short, with 16 bases between.

J is TRBJ2-6 and V is TRBV24-1; possibly TRBD1 for D (6 bases). Germline V gives CDR1 KGHDR, CDR2 SFDVKD. V was cut by 9 bases and J by 4 bases, with 15 bases left in between. The CDR3 spans 15 residues. CDR3 DNA: TGTGCCACCGTGCCCCTAGGACAGGGGGCCAACGTCCTGACTTTC. As protein: CATVPLGQGANVLTF.

The rearrangement links TRBV10-3 to TRBJ1-6; D is possibly TRBD1 (6 bases). From germline, CDR1 is ENHRY and CDR2 SYGVKD. Trimming stripped 5 bases from V and 9 bases from J, with 14 bases between. The CDR3 is 14 residues long. In DNA, the CDR3 is TGTGCCATCAGTCAGACAGGTTCGAGTTCACCCCTCCACTTT. Protein product: CAISQTGSSSPLHF.

This clonotype was seen at least ten times. The CDR3 sequence is CASSTLSVNYGYTF. The DNA for the CDR3 is TGTGCCAGCAGTACGTTGTCAGTAAACTATGGCTACACCTTC. The chain recombines TRBV2 with TRBJ1-2; D uncertain. Germline CDR1 reads SNHLY; CDR2 reads FYNNEI. Trimming took off 5 bases at V and 2 bases at J, with 12 bases between the two ends. The CDR3 covers 14 residues.

This clonotype was recorded at least ten times. The genes are TRBV24-1 and TRBJ1-4; D remains ambiguous. The ends were cut back, 9 bases at V and 0 bases at J, with 10 bases in the middle. This CDR3 has 14 residues. Per the germline V gene, CDR1 is KGHDR and CDR2 is SFDVKD. CDR3 bases: TGTGCCACCGTCCCAGTTGCAACTAATGAAAAACTGTTTTTT. Its translation is CATVPVATNEKLFF.

This chain connects TRBV7-9 to TRBJ1-1; a possible D gene is TRBD1 (6 bases). V lost 10 bases, J lost 3 bases, and 24 bases lay in between. The CDR3 sequence is 16 residues long. Germline CDR1 is SEHNR and CDR2 is FQNEAQ (reference sequence). The CDR3 loop reads CATPGGGRRRDTEAFF. The DNA for the CDR3 is TGTGCCACCCCGGGGGGGGGCAGGCGAAGGGACACTGAAGCTTTCTTT. The complete variable domain, with remaining parts taken from reference TRBV7-9 and TRBJ1-1, reads DTGVSQNPRHKITKRGQNVTFRCDPISEHNRLYWYRQTLGQGPEFLTYFQNEAQLEKSRLLSDRFSAERPKGSFSTLEIQRTEQGDSAMYLCATPGGGRRRDTEAFFGQGTRLTVV.

The chain recombines TRBV7-2 with TRBJ2-6, with TRBD1 identical over 9 bases. With 3 bases clipped from V and 0 bases from J, the junction kept 3 bases outside the gene matches. In germline, CDR1 is SGHTA, CDR2 FQGNSA. The CDR3 loop spans 17 amino acids. The CDR3 nucleotides read TGTGCCAGCAGCTTCCGGGACAGGGACTCTGGGGCCAACGTCCTGACTTTC. This gives the protein CASSFRDRDSGANVLTF.

Note on this clonotype: At one of its ends the junction is not consistent with the germline gene, which may arise from a read error. J is TRBJ2-5 and V is TRBV28; 7 bases map to TRBD1. This CDR3 comprises 13 residues. Germline V gives CDR1 MDHEN, CDR2 SYDVKM. This CDR3 is CATSSRGQETQYF. The CDR3, as DNA: TGTGCCACCAGTTCCAGGGGGCAAGAGACCCAGTACTTC.

V usage is TRBV10-3 and J usage is TRBJ2-7; 13 positions agree with TRBD2. Germline CDR1 reads ENHRY; CDR2 reads SYGVKD. This CDR3 contains 13 residues. Trimming took 8 bases from V and 5 from J; bases not matched to a gene: 3. This chain's CDR3 is CAISGTSGNEQYF. CDR3 bases: TGTGCCATCTCCGGGACTAGCGGGAACGAGCAGTACTTC.